The sequence of this T cell receptor (beta chain) was determined in a study of regulatory T cells in long-lasting Graves disease (dated by TCRdb to 2020 to 2022). About the full investigation: Persistent Graves' disease was defined as antithyroid drug treatment for over 5 years with persistently positive TSH receptor autoantibodies. Peripheral blood TCR sequencing and RNA sequencing compared persistent Graves' disease patients with newly diagnosed Graves' disease patients. The study was conducted in China and was registered as a clinical trial. A total of around 35 samples underwent TCR sequencing, from roughly 13 patients with persistent Graves' disease and 20 patients with newly diagnosed Graves' disease. In the clinical cohort, patients with persistent Graves' disease had used antithyroid drugs for an average of around 10 years. Broad study findings and their caveats: Persistent patients shared more public clonotypes among themselves (over 2,500) than newly diagnosed patients did (about 900). The authors acknowledged the small sample size as a limitation that may reduce accuracy. Compared with newly diagnosed patients, patients with persistent Graves' disease had lower TCR Shannon entropy and fewer highly expanded clones, which suggests clonal expansion. Peripheral blood alone was examined, since thyroid tissue, which constituted the primary lesion, could not be accessed. TRBV28, TRBJ1-2 and TRBJ2-5 were preferentially used in persistent disease, while TRBV20-1 and TRBJ2-1 were favored in newly diagnosed disease. Sequencing and analysis were restricted to the TCR beta chain.

Measured from the cysteine to the phenylalanine, the CDR3 is 14 residues long. The sequence is cut down to CDR3 DNA, 42 bases in frame from base 1. CDR1 and CDR2 are drawn from the germline V gene (reference sequence): LNHDA, SQIVND. With regard to this clonotype: What antigen it recognizes has not been identified. An end of the junction differs from the germline gene, which may be a read error.

The sample's time point label, decoded: persistent/refractory GD, antithyroid drugs over 5 years with positive TRAb. For both TCR sequencing and RNA sequencing, RNA was extracted from PBMCs in TRIzol. The diagnosis of Graves' disease followed American Thyroid Association guidelines. Patients for the study were recruited at an endocrinology department in Xi'an, China. Each patient gave approximately 9.7 milliliters of peripheral blood, collected in an EDTA anticoagulant tube. PBMCs were isolated by Ficoll Paque Plus density gradient separation without further T cell sorting. An Agilent 2100 Bioanalyzer and agarose gel were used to check RNA quality, and a NanoDrop 2000 was used to measure RNA concentration. Receptors were amplified or captured by multiplex PCR. These reads were obtained on an Illumina HiSeq 4000. To build TCR beta libraries, CDR3 regions were amplified by Arm-PCR using iRepertoire HTBI primers. Gel purification was performed on PCR products prior to sequencing. The authors' analysis ran thus. Across samples, 55 to 80 TRBV and roughly 13 TRBJ segments were identified and used for gene usage analysis of CDR3 amino acid clonotypes. Filtered high-quality paired reads were merged into contigs using COPE and FqMerger. Contigs were aligned with BLAST to IMGT TRBV, TRBD and TRBJ reference genes, and CDR3 was defined per IMGT. Clonotypes above 0.1% frequency were classified as highly expanded clones. Repertoire diversity was measured by Shannon entropy, and V-J evenness by the Gini coefficient. Clonotypes shared by more than one individual were considered public. TCRdb reanalyzed the raw reads on its own, using fastp at Q25 for trimming and MiXCR for clone calling, and kept in-frame beta chains. Rows matching on CDR3 protein sequence are summarized as one entry with the most common DNA and genes. TCRdb's processing, not the authors', yielded these V and J calls. The sample table records about 660,000 distinct CDR3 sequences; around 30% of these occur just once. Of the sample, roughly 40% falls within the top ten clones.

The source material was peripheral blood mononuclear cells (PBMCs), sampled when the disease was refractory, from a patient treated with antithyroid drugs. The rearranged chain carries TRBV19 and TRBJ1-1, with the D gene too uncertain to name. This clonotype was obtained from a female donor with Graves disease. The CDR3 protein sequence reads: CAGSIPLAGTEAFF. At the DNA level, the sequence is TGTGCCGGTAGTATACCCCTGGCTGGCACTGAAGCTTTCTTT. The variable domain in full, with residues beyond the CDR3 obtained from the reference TRBV19 and TRBJ1-1 genes, is DGGITQSPKYLFRKEGQNVTLSCEQNLNHDAMYWYRQDPGQGLRLIYYSQIVNDFQKGDIAEGYSVSREKKESFPLTVTSAQKNPTAFYLCAGSIPLAGTEAFFGQGTRLTVV.